One sample yielded the 26 T cell receptor beta chains listed below, sequenced in a study of graft-versus-host responses after intestinal transplantation. For these TCRs, the target antigens are not known. Method: immunoSEQ multiplex PCR; TCRdb's copy keeps in-frame clones and lacks some. The sample lists about 28,000 clones, approximately 83% occurring once. The starting material was unstimulated CD8+ T cells sorted from spleen or lymph node cells, obtained before intestinal transplant. The receptors were gathered from a human donor who received an intestinal transplant.

The genes are TRBV7-9 and TRBJ1-2, with 9 positions matching TRBD1. The CDR3 is 15 amino acids. V was clipped by 2 bases and J by 2 bases; unmatched bases: 3. Per the germline V gene, CDR1 is SEHNR and CDR2 is FQNEAQ (reference sequence). CDR3 nucleotides: TGTGCCAGCAGCTTAATGGGGACAGGGAACTATGGCTACACCTTC. This gives the protein CASSLMGTGNYGYTF.

The rearrangement uses TRBV7-5 and TRBJ1-6; the table's D call, TRBD1, has no DNA check behind it. TRBV7-5 is labeled a pseudogene. The CDR3 runs to 16 residues. CDR3: CARSPRTDSYNSPLHF. CDR3 DNA: TGTGCCAGAAGCCCGAGGACAGATAGCTATAATTCACCCCTCCACTTT.

Concerning this clone itself: One end of the junction fails to match germline, which may point to a read error. The chain combines TRBV5-6 with TRBJ2-7; D not certain. The CDR3 length is 11 residues. CDR1 and CDR2 (germline): SGHDT, YYEEEE. The CDR3 spells CASSFAYGQYF. The CDR3 DNA sequence: TGTGCCAGCAGCTTCGCCTACGGGCAGTACTTC.

The chain joins TRBV5-4 to TRBJ1-2, with 7 positions matching TRBD1. Germline CDR1 and CDR2: SGHNT and YYREEE (reference sequence). V shed 2 bases, J shed 4 bases, and the junction held 8 bases outside the gene matches. This CDR3 has 15 residues. The CDR3 here is CASSFISGGFYGYTF. In DNA, the CDR3 is TGTGCCAGCAGCTTTATATCAGGGGGTTTCTATGGCTACACCTTC.

This sequence joins TRBV11-2 and TRBJ2-5; D is perhaps TRBD1 (5 bases). The ends were cut back, 6 bases at V and 7 bases at J, with 9 bases in the middle. From germline, CDR1 is SGHAT and CDR2 FQNNGV. This CDR3 is built from 11 residues. The CDR3 loop is CASRIQGTQYF. The CDR3 nucleotides read TGTGCCAGCAGGATTCAGGGGACCCAGTACTTC.

The chain joins TRBV5-4 to TRBJ2-5; a possible D gene is TRBD2 (6 bases). The tail of the sequence fits TRBJ2-7 better, so the J call may be wrong. CDR1 is SGHNT, CDR2 YYREEE, per germline (reference sequence). CDR3 length equals 14 residues. CDR3: CASSLGLGGDEQYF. The CDR3 nucleotides are TGTGCCAGCAGCTTGGGACTAGGTGGCGACGAGCAGTACTTC.

The chain links TRBV4-2 to TRBJ2-7, with D unclear. Trimming shortened V by 1 base and J by 5 bases, and 12 bases separated the two germline ends. Germline V gene lookup returns CDR1 LGHNA and CDR2 YNFKEQ. The CDR3 consists of 14 residues. The CDR3 DNA follows: TGTGCCAGCAGCCAAGCCCAAGCTTCGGACGAGCAGTACTTC. This translates into CASSQAQASDEQYF.

This clone was detected once. This chain uses TRBV4-1 with TRBJ2-7, with 10 bases matching TRBD2. CDR3 size: 16 residues. Trimming at V came to 1 base and at J to 4 bases, leaving 7 bases not matched to a gene. Germline loops: CDR1 MGHRA, CDR2 YSYEKL. The CDR3 coding sequence is TGCGCCAGCAGCCAAGTCCCAGCGGGAGGGTGGTACGAGCAGTACTTC. Amino acid sequence: CASSQVPAGGWYEQYF.

V is TRBV27 and J is TRBJ2-7, with a tentative D call TRBD2 (5 bases). The CDR3 sequence is 14 residues long. Germline V gene sequence: CDR1 MNHEY, CDR2 SMNVEV (reference sequence). V was clipped by 3 bases and J by 3 bases, with 12 bases between them. CDR3 coding DNA: TGTGCCAGCAGTTTGTCGGGATTATACTACGAGCAGTACTTC. This sequence encodes CASSLSGLYYEQYF.

The rearrangement uses TRBV14 and TRBJ1-2; TRBD1 matches at 7 bases. V was pared by 3 bases and J by 8 bases, with 9 bases of the junction left unmatched. The germline V gene has CDR1 SGHDN and CDR2 FVKESK. The CDR3 is 14 residues long. CDR3 in amino acids: CASSQVATGAGYTF. CDR3 sequence (DNA): TGTGCCAGCAGCCAGGTCGCAACAGGGGCCGGCTACACCTTC.

V and J are TRBV28 and TRBJ2-7; 9 bases are shared with TRBD1. The CDR3 contains 15 residues. The V segment lost 5 bases and the J segment 3 bases; nucleotides outside the gene matches: 8. The germline gives CDR1 MDHEN, CDR2 SYDVKM. This chain's CDR3 is CASSRDRVLSYEQYF. The CDR3 DNA is TGTGCCAGCAGTCGGGACAGGGTATTAAGCTACGAGCAGTACTTC.

V and J are TRBV19 and TRBJ2-1; maybe TRBD2 (5 bases). The CDR3 length is 14 residues. V was cut by 5 bases and J by 5 bases, with 13 bases left in between. The germline CDR1 and CDR2 sequences are LNHDA and SQIVND (reference sequence). The CDR3 reads CASSPPGGHNEQFF. Written as DNA, the CDR3 is TGTGCCAGTAGTCCTCCCGGAGGCCACAATGAGCAGTTCTTC.

The rearrangement joins TRBV5-5 to TRBJ1-4; 8 positions match TRBD1. Germline CDR1 and CDR2: SGHKS and YYEKEE (reference sequence). The CDR3 runs 15 residues. The V gene end was trimmed by 4 bases and the J gene end by 5 bases; junction bases not matched to a gene: 7. Written as DNA, the CDR3 is TGTGCCAGCAGCGATCCGGGACAGGTGAATGAAAAACTGTTTTTT. It specifies CASSDPGQVNEKLFF.

This chain uses TRBV19 with TRBJ2-7, with D perhaps TRBD2 (5 bases). CDR3 size: 12 residues. The ends were cut back, 3 bases at V and 6 bases at J, with 9 bases in the middle. The germline gives CDR1 LNHDA, CDR2 SQIVND (reference sequence). CDR3 in DNA: TGTGCCAGTAGTATCCCCCGGGGCGAGCAGTACTTC. Amino acids: CASSIPRGEQYF. The whole variable domain, remainder taken from reference TRBV19 and TRBJ2-7, is DGGITQSPKYLFRKEGQNVTLSCEQNLNHDAMYWYRQDPGQGLRLIYYSQIVNDFQKGDIAEGYSVSREKKESFPLTVTSAQKNPTAFYLCASSIPRGEQYFGPGTRLTVT.

This sequence joins TRBV10-3 and TRBJ2-1, with TRBD2 matching over 8 bases. Germline CDR1 ENHRY, CDR2 SYGVKD. The trim removed 3 bases at V and 9 bases at J, leaving 7 bases unmatched. The CDR3 sequence is 14 residues long. CDR3 in DNA: TGTGCCATCAGTGAAAAGCGGGAGAGAACTGAGCAGTTCTTC. It is translated as CAISEKRERTEQFF.

The gene calls are TRBV27 and TRBJ2-7; perhaps TRBD1 as D (6 bases). The germline CDR1 and CDR2 sequences are MNHEY and SMNVEV (reference sequence). The CDR3 has 14 amino acids. Trimming cost V 4 bases and J 4 bases, with 14 bases left between them. The CDR3 reads CASSSLNREYEQYF. The CDR3 DNA sequence: TGTGCCAGCAGTTCCCTTAACAGGGAATACGAGCAGTACTTC.

The chain uses TRBV15 and TRBJ2-5; 7 bases map to TRBD2. Trimming took 1 base from V and 0 from J; bases not matched to a gene: 2. This CDR3 region has 15 residues. The germline V gene encodes CDR1 LNHNV and CDR2 YYDKDF (reference sequence). Here the CDR3 DNA reads TGTGCCACCAGCAGAGGGGGAGGGCACCAAGAGACCCAGTACTTC. Encoded protein: CATSRGGGHQETQYF.

J is TRBJ2-1 and V is TRBV9; the D is unclear. CDR1 is SGDLS and CDR2 is YYNGEE in the germline V gene. V dropped 4 bases and J dropped 0 bases, with 11 bases sitting between them. The CDR3 consists of 15 residues. The CDR3 DNA reads as TGTGCCAGCAGCCCGAGACTGAGCTCCTACAATGAGCAGTTCTTC. Its protein product is CASSPRLSSYNEQFF.

V and J are TRBV4-1 and TRBJ2-3; D uncertain. The germline CDR1 and CDR2 sequences are MGHRA and YSYEKL. The CDR3 totals 13 residues. V was shortened by 5 bases and J by 2 bases, with 8 bases between the two germline ends. The CDR3 reads CASSKYNTDTQYF. The CDR3 coding sequence is TGCGCCAGCAGCAAATACAACACAGATACGCAGTATTTT.

The chain uses TRBV7-9 and TRBJ2-7; D unresolved. The germline V gene has CDR1 SEHNR and CDR2 FQNEAQ (reference sequence). This CDR3 is 13 amino acids long. The V end was cut by 1 base, the J end by 6 bases, with 10 bases between. CDR3 residues: CASSLVAGGEQYF. CDR3 in DNA: TGTGCCAGCAGCTTAGTGGCAGGTGGCGAGCAGTACTTC. Supplemented by reference TRBV7-9 and TRBJ2-7, the full variable domain reads DTGVSQNPRHKITKRGQNVTFRCDPISEHNRLYWYRQTLGQGPEFLTYFQNEAQLEKSRLLSDRFSAERPKGSFSTLEIQRTEQGDSAMYLCASSLVAGGEQYFGPGTRLTVT.

The genes are TRBV5-1 and TRBJ2-1; 9 bases agree with TRBD1. The junction had 7 bases not matched to a gene; V was cut back by 2 bases and J by 4 bases. Germline CDR1 and CDR2: SGHRS and YFSETQ. The CDR3 runs to 16 residues. This CDR3 reads CASSLGLQGAYNEQFF. CDR3 bases: TGCGCCAGCAGCTTAGGATTACAGGGGGCGTACAATGAGCAGTTCTTC.

This clone was observed once. The chain carries TRBV6-6 and TRBJ1-1; TRBD1 aligns across 8 bases. Germline trimming cut 2 bases from V and 4 bases from J; bases unmatched to any gene: 3. Germline V gene lookup returns CDR1 MNHNY and CDR2 SVGAGI (reference sequence). The CDR3 runs 14 residues. The CDR3 sequence: CASSYGQGSTEAFF. The CDR3 DNA sequence: TGTGCCAGCAGTTACGGACAGGGCTCCACTGAAGCTTTCTTT.

This clone has a single count. This chain links TRBV4-1 with TRBJ1-4, with D perhaps matching TRBD1 (6 bases). The V and J ends lost 1 base and 8 bases respectively, with 11 bases between them. This CDR3 has 14 residues. The germline V gene encodes CDR1 MGHRA and CDR2 YSYEKL. CDR3 residues: CASSQVAGDEKLFF. The CDR3 DNA reads as TGCGCCAGCAGCCAAGTGGCAGGGGACGAAAAACTGTTTTTT.

The genes are TRBV28 and TRBJ2-2, with D possibly TRBD1 on 6 matching bases. Trimming cost V 6 bases and J 2 bases, with 16 bases left between them. The V gene's germline CDR1 is MDHEN and CDR2 SYDVKM. The CDR3 sequence is 16 residues long. The CDR3 reads CASRRGTPLNTGELFF. CDR3 DNA sequence: TGTGCCAGCAGGCGTGGGACACCTCTCAACACCGGGGAGCTGTTTTTT. The full variable domain, in which reference TRBV28 and TRBJ2-2 provide the parts outside the CDR3, is DVKVTQSSRYLVKRTGEKVFLECVQDMDHENMFWYRQDPGLGLRLIYFSYDVKMKEKGDIPEGYSVSREKKERFSLILESASTNQTSMYLCASRRGTPLNTGELFFGEGSRLTVL.

The chain joins TRBV28 to TRBJ1-4, with 9 bases matching TRBD1. Trimming cost V 5 bases and J 2 bases; bases outside gene matches: 6. Germline V CDR1 and CDR2: MDHEN, SYDVKM. The CDR3 is made up of 16 amino acids. The CDR3 loop reads CASSPYDRGTNEKLFF. The CDR3 nucleotides are TGTGCCAGCAGTCCCTATGACAGGGGGACTAATGAAAAACTGTTTTTT.

The chain joins TRBV28 to TRBJ2-4; D might be TRBD1 (6 bases). V was trimmed by 5 bases and J by 7 bases, leaving 15 bases between them. Germline V gives CDR1 MDHEN, CDR2 SYDVKM. The CDR3 has 14 amino acids. In DNA, the CDR3 is TGTGCCAGCAGTCACACCGGGACACCCAACATTCAGTACTTC. Amino acids: CASSHTGTPNIQYF.